Shown below are 27 T cell receptor beta chains from a single sample sequenced in a study of CXCR3-negative and CXCR3-positive naive CD8 T cells. Libraries were UMI-labeled 5' RACE TRB cDNA. Reanalyzing the 5' RACE reads, TCRdb keeps one entry per CDR3 protein, without DNA. The table lists 55,000 to 65,000 distinct CDR3 sequences, with around 4% in the top ten. What was sequenced was naive CXCR3- CD8+ T cells from blood. Subset here: CD45RO-CCR7+CD27+CD95- naive CD8+ T cells lacking CXCR3 (TNR3-). The receptor set was obtained from a human donor in good health. Some clones in this sample may be carry-over from other donors' samples.

The chain combines TRBV4-1 with TRBJ1-1; as DNA is missing, the TRBD1 call by TCRdb cannot be tested. CDR1 and CDR2 from the germline V gene are MGHRA and YSYEKL. The length of the CDR3 is 14 residues. Here the CDR3 reads CASSHRVGNTEAFF.

The chain is built from TRBV29-1 and TRBJ2-1; the TCRdb D gene call, TRBD2, has no DNA to confirm it. This CDR3 is 17 amino acids long. Germline assignment: CDR1 SQVTM and CDR2 ANQGSEA. This chain's CDR3 is CSVASLAGAPTYNEQFF.

The chain recombines TRBV29-1 with TRBJ1-4. CDR3 length: 14 residues. From germline, CDR1 is SQVTM and CDR2 ANQGSEA. CDR3 sequence: CSALIGGTNEKLFF.

The CDR3 protein is CASSSTLGGTVDTEAFF. The chain combines TRBV7-9 with TRBJ1-1; the D call of TRBD1 rests on TCRdb alone, since no DNA is present to check it. CDR1 and CDR2 (germline): SEHNR, FQNEAQ (reference sequence). The CDR3 contains 17 residues.

This rearrangement joins TRBV29-1 to TRBJ2-1; TCRdb's D call of TRBD1 is untestable without DNA. Germline CDR1 and CDR2: SQVTM and ANQGSEA. CDR3 length: 15 residues. The CDR3 protein is CSVKGAQIFYNEQFF.

The chain uses TRBV7-6 and TRBJ2-7; TCRdb's assignment of TRBD1 cannot be checked, as there is no DNA. The CDR3 has 14 residues. Germline V gene lookup returns CDR1 SGHVS and CDR2 FNYEAQ. The CDR3 sequence is CASSSTSDSYEQYF.

This rearrangement joins TRBV7-9 to TRBJ2-7; the TCRdb D gene call, TRBD1, has no DNA to confirm it. Germline CDR1 and CDR2: SEHNR and FQNEAQ (reference sequence). The CDR3 has 14 residues. This CDR3 is CASSSTGGGYEQYF.

CDR3 amino acids: CSANWRWGRNTEAFF. The chain carries TRBV20-1 and TRBJ1-1; TCRdb proposes TRBD1, but this gene call is untestable without DNA. This CDR3 spans 15 amino acids. CDR1 is DFQATT, CDR2 SNEGSKA, per germline (reference sequence).

This rearrangement joins TRBV7-8 to TRBJ1-1. This CDR3 is built from 15 residues. CDR1 is SGHVS and CDR2 is FQNEAQ in the germline V gene. This CDR3 is CASSLIPDPNTEAFF.

V and J are TRBV7-6 and TRBJ2-7; the D call from TCRdb, TRBD2, cannot be confirmed without DNA. CDR1 and CDR2 (germline): SGHVS, FNYEAQ. This CDR3 is 13 amino acids long. This chain's CDR3 is CASSAGTLYEQYF.

This rearrangement joins TRBV4-3 to TRBJ2-3; TCRdb selects TRBD1, and the lack of DNA leaves this call unchecked. There are 15 residues in the CDR3. Germline loops: CDR1 LGHNA, CDR2 YSLEER. The CDR3 sequence is CASSPGHHSRDTQYF.

This chain uses TRBV12-3 or TRBV12-4 with TRBJ1-1. This CDR3 contains 13 residues. The CDR3 loop is CASSPDENTEAFF.

The chain couples TRBV6-5 to TRBJ2-1; checking the TCRdb D call of TRBD1 is not possible without DNA. This CDR3 comprises 15 residues. From germline, CDR1 is MNHEY and CDR2 SVGAGI. This chain's CDR3 is CASRLAGATYNEQFF.

The rearrangement joins TRBV29-1 to TRBJ2-1; TCRdb designates TRBD2, a call that cannot be tested without DNA. The CDR3 sequence is 17 residues long. The V gene's germline CDR1 is SQVTM and CDR2 ANQGSEA. The CDR3 spells CSVEGWLAGGSYNEQFF.

The chain uses TRBV14 and TRBJ2-5; TCRdb lists TRBD2, though no DNA is available to test this call. This CDR3 comprises 15 residues. Germline V gives CDR1 SGHDN, CDR2 FVKESK. CDR3 residues: CASSQSVSAGETQYF.

This chain uses TRBV7-9 with TRBJ2-6; with no DNA, the TCRdb D assignment of TRBD1 cannot be verified. CDR3 length: 19 residues. In germline, CDR1 is SEHNR, CDR2 FQNEAQ (reference sequence). The CDR3 here is CASSPVGADSYSGANVLTF.

This chain connects TRBV6-5 to TRBJ2-5; TCRdb calls TRBD2, which cannot be checked without DNA. The germline CDR1 and CDR2 sequences are MNHEY and SVGAGI. The CDR3 consists of 18 residues. CDR3 sequence reads: CASRKFGKLAGDQETQYF.

The CDR3 is CASSQTETGELFF. The rearrangement links TRBV6-2 or TRBV6-3 to TRBJ2-2. Germline values: CDR1 MNHEY, CDR2 SVGEGT. The CDR3 totals 13 residues.

The chain carries TRBV28 and TRBJ2-7; checking the TCRdb D call of TRBD1 is not possible without DNA. This CDR3 spans 14 amino acids. Germline CDR1 reads MDHEN; CDR2 reads SYDVKM. CDR3 residues: CASSPRGGYYEQYF. The whole variable domain, filled in from reference TRBV28 and TRBJ2-7, reads DVKVTQSSRYLVKRTGEKVFLECVQDMDHENMFWYRQDPGLGLRLIYFSYDVKMKEKGDIPEGYSVSREKKERFSLILESASTNQTSMYLCASSPRGGYYEQYFGPGTRLTVT.

The chain is built from TRBV28 and TRBJ2-1. The CDR3 contains 11 residues. CDR1 MDHEN and CDR2 SYDVKM come from the germline V gene. The CDR3 reads CASSLSFQQFF.

The chain employs TRBV6-5 and TRBJ2-1; TCRdb indicates TRBD2, and absent DNA this call remains unverified. CDR3 length: 16 amino acids. Germline lookup yields CDR1 MNHEY and CDR2 SVGAGI. The CDR3 reads CASSYPGLAGYNEQFF.

The rearrangement joins TRBV5-6 to TRBJ2-1; as DNA is missing, the TRBD1 call by TCRdb cannot be tested. The germline gives CDR1 SGHDT, CDR2 YYEEEE. The CDR3 is made up of 15 amino acids. CDR3 sequence: CASSPGGAAYNEQFF.

The chain couples TRBV7-2 to TRBJ2-7. This CDR3 spans 14 amino acids. Per the germline V gene, CDR1 is SGHTA and CDR2 is FQGNSA. CDR3: CASSFGGAPYEQYF. The variable domain in full, with the rest retrieved from reference TRBV7-2 and TRBJ2-7, is GAGVSQSPSNKVTEKGKDVELRCDPISGHTALYWYRQSLGQGLEFLIYFQGNSAPDKSGLPSDRFSAERTGGSVSTLTIQRTQQEDSAVYLCASSFGGAPYEQYFGPGTRLTVT.

V usage is TRBV11-3 and J usage is TRBJ2-3; the TCRdb call, TRBD1, lacks DNA for checking. The CDR3 has 15 residues. CDR1 is SGHNT and CDR2 is YENEEA in the germline V gene. CDR3 sequence: CASSFEGGGTDTQYF.

V is TRBV7-9 and J is TRBJ2-2; the TCRdb D gene call, TRBD1, has no DNA to confirm it. Germline V gene data show CDR1 as SEHNR and CDR2 as FQNEAQ (reference sequence). The CDR3 length is 15 residues. This CDR3 is CASSPQGPNTGELFF.

J is TRBJ1-1 and V is TRBV4-3. CDR1 and CDR2 from the germline V gene are LGHNA and YSLEER. The CDR3 is 16 amino acids. CDR3 amino acids: CASSLFGLGLNTEAFF.

The V call is TRBV5-1, the J call TRBJ2-1; without DNA, the TCRdb call of TRBD2 cannot be checked. Per germline, CDR1 SGHRS and CDR2 YFSETQ. The length of the CDR3 is 15 residues. CDR3 region: CASRWTSGTQNEQFF.